The rows below give T cell receptor beta chains drawn from one sample of a study of blood T cell repertoires in COVID-19. Sequenced by immunoSEQ multiplex PCR; TCRdb stores in-frame clones only, minus some. This sample has 200,000 to 250,000 clones, with roughly 84% found just once. Sequenced input: peripheral blood. The receptors shown here come from a woman of 80 years or more with active or convalescent COVID-19. Each CDR3 is given with its conserved first and last residue. The D gene is left open where the match is weak. Not every row has a clone size; where given, it reads once, few, many or a size class.

TRBJ1-2 - - 15 TRBV25-1 CASSEDQGTLGGYTF TGTGCCAGCAGTGAAGATCAGGGTACGCTGGGTGGCTACACCTTC
TRBJ2-1 few - 18 TRBV5-1 CASSLFGSWALGNNEQFF TGCGCCAGCAGCTTGTTTGGATCATGGGCACTCGGAAACAATGAGCAGTTCTTC
TRBJ1-5 few TRBD1 17 TRBV2 CASSEARLTGVNQPQHF TGTGCCAGCAGTGAAGCGCGCTTAACAGGGGTCAATCAGCCCCAGCATTTT
TRBJ2-3 - - 15 TRBV30 CAWSVLEGFPDTQYF TGTGCCTGGAGTGTACTGGAGGGGTTCCCAGATACGCAGTATTTT
TRBJ2-5 - TRBD2 13 TRBV20-1 CSASPGGTETQYF TGCAGTGCTAGTCCGGGGGGGACGGAGACCCAGTACTTC
TRBJ2-5 - - 16 TRBV5-6 CASSRRTRYRQETQYF TGTGCCAGCAGCCGCCGCACTAGGTACCGTCAAGAGACCCAGTACTTC
TRBJ1-5 - TRBD1 16 TRBV18 CASSPTGVRGDQPQHF TGTGCCAGCTCACCAACAGGGGTCAGGGGCGATCAGCCCCAGCATTTT
TRBJ2-7 - TRBD2 13 TRBV7-3 CASSLMGLAEQYF TGTGCCAGCAGCTTAATGGGACTAGCGGAGCAGTACTTC
TRBJ2-2 - TRBD1 14 TRBV24-1 CATSDYTGAGELFF TGTGCCACCAGTGACTATACAGGGGCCGGGGAGCTGTTTTTT
TRBJ2-7 - TRBD1 15 TRBV27 CASSSQGKEEREQYF TGTGCCAGCAGTTCACAGGGGAAGGAGGAGAGGGAGCAGTACTTC
TRBJ2-5 - TRBD2 14 TRBV2 CASSEWRETETQYF TGTGCCAGCAGTGAATGGCGGGAGACAGAGACCCAGTACTTC
TRBJ2-1 once TRBD2 16 TRBV28 CASSLLGTRPYNEQFF TGTGCCAGCAGTTTATTAGGGACTAGGCCCTACAATGAGCAGTTCTTC
TRBJ2-5 - TRBD2 13 TRBV2 CASKLAGEETQYF TGTGCCAGCAAGTTAGCGGGGGAAGAGACCCAGTACTTC
TRBJ1-2 - TRBD1 15 TRBV7-9 CASSPGQGASYGYTF TGTGCCAGCAGCCCAGGACAGGGGGCTTCCTATGGCTACACCTTC
TRBJ2-1 - TRBD1 14 TRBV7-6 CASSFRTGGYEQFF TGTGCCAGCAGCTTTCGGACAGGGGGCTATGAGCAGTTCTTC
TRBJ2-3 - TRBD2 14 TRBV5-1 CASSAGLALDTQYF TGCGCCAGCAGCGCCGGACTAGCGTTGGATACGCAGTATTTT
TRBJ2-5 - TRBD1 14 TRBV19 CASSTGQGAETQYF TGTGCCAGTAGTACCGGACAGGGGGCAGAGACCCAGTACTTC
TRBJ1-1 - - 14 TRBV9 CASRAGLTNTEAFF TGTGCCAGCAGGGCGGGACTTACGAACACTGAAGCTTTCTTT
TRBJ2-7 - - 13 TRBV20-1 CSASVPTVREQYF TGCAGTGCTAGTGTTCCGACAGTACGCGAGCAGTACTTC
TRBJ1-2 - - 13 TRBV18 CASSPQGGNGYTF TGTGCCAGCTCACCACAGGGGGGGAATGGCTACACCTTC
TRBJ2-7 - TRBD2 17 TRBV19 CASSTQSGLAGGNMQYF TGTGCCAGTAGTACTCAATCCGGACTAGCGGGAGGAAACATGCAGTACTTC
TRBJ2-7 - TRBD1 14 TRBV5-1 CASSLDPTGGEQYF TGCGCCAGCAGCTTGGATCCGACAGGGGGAGAGCAGTACTTC
TRBJ1-1 once TRBD1 15 TRBV6-5 CASSSLTGINTEAFF TGTGCCAGCAGTTCACTGACAGGGATAAACACTGAAGCTTTCTTT
TRBJ1-2 once TRBD1 14 TRBV7-9 CASSSGTAKNGYTF TGTGCCAGCAGCTCAGGGACAGCCAAAAATGGCTACACCTTC
TRBJ2-7 - TRBD1 18 TRBV6-2/TRBV6-3 CASSYLPGTRDRSYEQYF TGTGCCAGCAGTTACCTCCCGGGAACACGGGACAGAAGCTACGAGCAGTACTTC
TRBJ2-6 - - 17 TRBV5-1 CASSLPRAVSGANVLTF TGCGCCAGCAGCTTGCCCAGGGCAGTCTCTGGGGCCAACGTCCTGACTTTC
TRBJ1-1 few TRBD1 15 TRBV11-3 CASSRGTGASFEAFF TGTGCCAGCAGCCGGGGGACAGGGGCTTCTTTTGAAGCTTTCTTT
TRBJ2-7 - - 15 TRBV28 CASSLLGWTFHEQYF TGTGCCAGCAGTTTATTAGGCTGGACTTTCCACGAGCAGTACTTC
TRBJ1-3 - - 13 TRBV20-1 CSASSGSGNTIYF TGCAGTGCTAGTTCGGGGTCTGGAAACACCATATATTTT
TRBJ2-1 - - 15 TRBV10-1 CASKWCRESYNEQFF TGCGCCAGCAAATGGTGTCGAGAGTCCTACAATGAGCAGTTCTTC
TRBJ2-5 - TRBD2 15 TRBV4-3 CASSQDTGGAETQYF TGCGCCAGCAGCCAAGATACCGGGGGGGCAGAGACCCAGTACTTC
TRBJ2-7 - - 13 TRBV7-8 CASSRGDLYEQYF TGTGCCAGCAGCCGGGGAGACCTCTACGAGCAGTACTTC
TRBJ1-4 once - 15 TRBV19 CASLARQSTNEKLFF TGTGCCAGCCTCGCCAGGCAATCAACTAATGAAAAACTGTTTTTT
TRBJ2-5 - TRBD2 15 TRBV30 CAWSPIRSGRETQYF TGTGCCTGGAGTCCTATACGTAGCGGGAGAGAGACCCAGTACTTC
TRBJ2-3 - TRBD1 14 TRBV6-5 CASSRLTGWDTQYF TGTGCCAGCAGCCGATTGACAGGGTGGGATACGCAGTATTTT
TRBJ1-1 - - 13 TRBV19 CASSISEDTEAFF TGTGCCAGTAGTATATCGGAGGACACTGAAGCTTTCTTT
TRBJ1-3 - - 14 TRBV29-1 CSVDTGSSGNTIYF TGCAGCGTTGATACAGGCAGCTCTGGAAACACCATATATTTT
TRBJ2-7 - TRBD1 11 TRBV7-2 CASSYRGEQYF TGTGCCAGCAGCTACAGGGGTGAGCAGTACTTC
TRBJ2-7 - - 14 TRBV6-5 CASSYSTNSYEQYF TGTGCCAGCAGTTACTCGACTAACTCCTACGAGCAGTACTTC
TRBJ1-5 - - 16 TRBV5-3 CARSLGQLYSNQPQHF TGTGCCAGAAGCTTGGGACAGCTGTATAGCAATCAGCCCCAGCATTTT
TRBJ1-6 - - 16 TRBV9 CASSPTSGGTYSPLHF TGTGCCAGCAGCCCTACTAGCGGGGGGACCTATTCACCCCTCCACTTT
TRBJ2-7 once TRBD2 17 TRBV30 CAWSVLTSGDAPRGQYF TGTGCCTGGAGTGTACTTACTAGCGGGGATGCTCCTCGTGGGCAGTACTTC
TRBJ2-1 - TRBD2 16 TRBV4-3 CASSQYGGLVYNEQFF TGCGCCAGCAGCCAATACGGGGGGTTAGTCTACAATGAGCAGTTCTTC
TRBJ1-6 - - 15 TRBV5-4 CASSPGTNYNSPLHF TGTGCCAGCAGCCCCGGGACAAATTATAATTCACCCCTCCACTTT
TRBJ1-6 - TRBD1 15 TRBV9 CASSAPGGAGTPLHF TGTGCCAGCAGCGCCCCAGGGGGCGCGGGGACACCCCTCCACTTT
TRBJ1-4 few TRBD1 17 TRBV4-1 CASGGLRRGGGEEKLFF TGCGCCAGCGGGGGGCTTCGAAGAGGGGGCGGTGAAGAAAAACTGTTTTTT
TRBJ2-5 - TRBD2 16 TRBV7-8 CASSTGGAGVQETQYF TGTGCCAGCAGCACAGGTGGGGCGGGGGTGCAAGAGACCCAGTACTTC
TRBJ1-3 - TRBD1 15 TRBV5-1 CASSLQGAGGNTIYF TGCGCCAGCAGCTTGCAGGGGGCGGGTGGAAACACCATATATTTT
TRBJ2-7 - TRBD1 17 TRBV3-1/TRBV3-2 CASSPSPSGTGAYEQYF TGTGCCAGCAGCCCATCCCCCTCCGGGACAGGGGCCTACGAGCAGTACTTC
TRBJ1-1 - - 13 TRBV19 CASSQLSRGEAFF TGTGCCAGTAGTCAGCTCTCGCGGGGTGAAGCTTTCTTT
TRBJ2-5 - - 13 TRBV9 CASSRDYQETQYF TGTGCCAGCAGCCGGGATTACCAAGAGACCCAGTACTTC
TRBJ2-5 - - 15 TRBV19 CASSIGTEFQETQYF TGTGCCAGTAGTATAGGGACAGAGTTCCAAGAGACCCAGTACTTC
TRBJ2-3 - TRBD1 15 TRBV9 CASNRQGMGTDTQYF TGTGCCAGCAACCGACAGGGAATGGGGACAGATACGCAGTATTTT